One sample yielded the 32 T cell receptor beta chains listed below, sequenced in a study of OX40 agonist ivuxolimab in advanced cancers. Profiled with immunoSEQ multiplex PCR; TCRdb holds only in-frame clones, not every one. The data contain roughly 60,000 clones, 86% of them seen just once; the ten biggest clones take up around 0.99%. Sequences were derived from CD4+ or CD8+ T cells sorted from blood, sampled in a trial of the OX40 agonist ivuxolimab. The receptors were gathered from an adult with an advanced solid tumor such as melanoma, head and neck, liver or kidney cancer.

The chain uses TRBV5-1 and TRBJ2-5; possibly TRBD1 for D (6 bases). TRBJ2-7 explains the end of the DNA better; the J call may be wrong. Germline V lookup: CDR1 SGHRS, CDR2 YFSETQ. The CDR3 contains 16 residues. The CDR3 protein is CASSLGWTEDPYEQYF. The CDR3 nucleotides read TGCGCCAGCAGCTTGGGTTGGACAGAGGACCCCTACGAGCAGTACTTC.

This clone was recorded once. The chain has TRBV6-1 and TRBJ2-1; TRBD1 might be the D (6 bases). Germline lookup yields CDR1 MNHNS and CDR2 SASEGT. Trimming cost V 6 bases and J 9 bases, with 21 bases left between them. This CDR3 has 15 amino acids. Written as DNA, the CDR3 is TGTGCCAGCAGGCAACAGGGCCCGCGGGTGGTTGAGCAGTTCTTC. Protein product: CASRQQGPRVVEQFF.

This clone came up a few times. The chain employs TRBV9 and TRBJ2-2; 8 bases map to TRBD2. The germline CDR1 and CDR2 sequences are SGDLS and YYNGEE. Trimming cost V 3 bases and J 4 bases; bases outside gene matches: 5. The CDR3 runs 15 residues. The CDR3 DNA follows: TGTGCCAGCAGCGGTAGCGGGGCGGTCACCGGGGAGCTGTTTTTT. Translating gives CASSGSGAVTGELFF. Full variable domain (outside the CDR3, taken from reference TRBV9 and TRBJ2-2): DSGVTQTPKHLITATGQRVTLRCSPRSGDLSVYWYQQSLDQGLQFLIQYYNGEERAKGNILERFSAQQFPDLHSELNLSSLELGDSALYFCASSGSGAVTGELFFGEGSRLTVL.

This chain links TRBV7-8 with TRBJ1-1; D gene ambiguous. V shed 2 bases and J shed 4 bases, with 14 bases lying between them. The CDR3 consists of 15 residues. Germline V gene lookup returns CDR1 SGHVS and CDR2 FQNEAQ. CDR3 nucleotides: TGTGCCAGCAGCTTAAGGGCACACGGACCCACTGAAGCTTTCTTT. Its translation is CASSLRAHGPTEAFF.

The V call is TRBV18, the J call TRBJ2-2; TRBD2 is a possible D gene (6 bases). Germline V lookup: CDR1 KGHSH, CDR2 LQKENI. CDR3 size: 16 residues. V lost 1 base, J lost 0 bases, and 9 bases lay in between. The CDR3 DNA sequence: TGTGCCAGCTCACCACGCATAGCGGCGAACACCGGGGAGCTGTTTTTT. Protein sequence: CASSPRIAANTGELFF.

The chain uses TRBV27 and TRBJ2-3, with 7 bases lining up with TRBD1. CDR1 MNHEY and CDR2 SMNVEV come from the germline V gene (reference sequence). J lost 8 bases, V lost 7 bases, and 9 bases had no gene match. This CDR3 contains 13 residues. The CDR3 bases are TGTGCCAGCACTAACAGGGGTGGACCTACGCAGTATTTT. Translating it yields CASTNRGGPTQYF.

The gene calls are TRBV4-2 and TRBJ2-7; 10 bases agree with TRBD2. Germline trimming cut 4 bases from V and 1 base from J; bases unmatched to any gene: 7. The CDR3 runs to 16 residues. CDR1 and CDR2 from the germline V gene are LGHNA and YNFKEQ. In nucleotides, the CDR3 is TGTGCCAGCAGCCCCCAGGCAGCGGGAGGGTCCTACGAGCAGTACTTC. Translation: CASSPQAAGGSYEQYF.

J is TRBJ2-6 and V is TRBV19; 9 nucleotides line up with TRBD1. Germline CDR1 and CDR2: LNHDA and SQIVND (reference sequence). This CDR3 comprises 17 residues. V lost 5 bases, J lost 1 base, and 6 bases stayed unmatched. In DNA form, the CDR3 reads TGTGCCAGTAGTGGCGGGACAGGGAGATCTGGGGCCAACGTCCTGACTTTC. Amino acids: CASSGGTGRSGANVLTF.

The chain combines TRBV5-1 with TRBJ2-7, with a weak D call TRBD1 (5 bases). Trimming pared 2 bases from V and 0 bases from J, leaving 9 bases between. The CDR3 has 14 residues. CDR1 and CDR2 (germline): SGHRS, YFSETQ. The CDR3 DNA sequence: TGCGCCAGCAGCTTCCAGGGTCCCTCCTACGAGCAGTACTTC. Encoded protein: CASSFQGPSYEQYF.

The chain has TRBV19 and TRBJ2-2; 7 bases are shared with TRBD2. Trimming took 9 bases from V and 5 from J; bases not matched to a gene: 9. Germline V lookup: CDR1 LNHDA, CDR2 SQIVND (reference sequence). This CDR3 has 14 amino acids. The CDR3 protein is CASLAVNPTGELFF. The CDR3 DNA sequence: TGTGCCAGCCTAGCGGTTAATCCGACCGGGGAGCTGTTTTTT.

This clone was picked up one time. The chain links TRBV28 to TRBJ2-7, with D maybe TRBD1 (6 bases). The CDR3 is made up of 12 amino acids. Germline assignment: CDR1 MDHEN and CDR2 SYDVKM. The CDR3 protein is CATSTGPYEQYF. CDR3 nucleotides: TGTGCGACCTCGACAGGCCCCTACGAGCAGTACTTC.

The CDR3 coding sequence is TGCGCCAGCAGCCTAGGTCTTGGCACTGAAGCTTTCTTT. Protein: CASSLGLGTEAFF. J is TRBJ1-1 and V is TRBV5-1; D is unclear. Germline CDR1 is SGHRS and CDR2 is YFSETQ. CDR3 length equals 13 residues. The V end was cut by 4 bases, the J end by 4 bases, with 11 bases between.

The CDR3 protein is CASSFGGDYGYTF. The CDR3 bases are TGTGCCAGCAGTTTCGGAGGGGACTATGGCTACACCTTC. J is TRBJ1-2 and V is TRBV28; D perhaps matches TRBD1 (5 bases). Germline V lookup: CDR1 MDHEN, CDR2 SYDVKM. The CDR3 runs 13 residues. Trimming cost V 3 bases and J 3 bases, with 8 bases left between them.

This chain links TRBV7-8 with TRBJ1-5; 12 bases fit TRBD1. The CDR3 totals 15 residues. V trimming: 4 bases; J trimming: 5 bases; junction bases outside the gene matches: 3. Germline values: CDR1 SGHVS, CDR2 FQNEAQ. DNA of the CDR3: TGTGCCAGCAGCTCCCGGGACAGGGGGCATCAGCCCCAGCATTTT. Translation gives CASSSRDRGHQPQHF. The full variable domain, rest sourced from reference TRBV7-8 and TRBJ1-5, is GAGVSQSPRYKVAKRGQDVALRCDPISGHVSLFWYQQALGQGPEFLTYFQNEAQLDKSGLPSDRFFAERPEGSVSTLKIQRTQQEDSAVYLCASSSRDRGHQPQHFGDGTRLSIL.

The chain has TRBV21-1 and TRBJ2-7; TRBD2, as called in the table, went unchecked against the DNA. TRBV21-1 is noted as a pseudogene. CDR3 length equals 14 residues. The CDR3 coding sequence is TGTGCCAGCATTCCAGGTGGTGGGAGCGACGAGCAGTACTTC. Translating gives CASIPGGGSDEQYF.

As regards this clone: This CDR3 is also generated by other DNA sequences in the sample. This chain connects TRBV9 to TRBJ2-2; 9 positions match TRBD2. The CDR3 totals 14 residues. CDR1 and CDR2 from the germline V gene are SGDLS and YYNGEE. The V and J ends lost 5 bases and 2 bases, in that order; junction bases with no gene match: 1. CDR3 region: CASRLAGNTGELFF. The CDR3 region has the DNA TGTGCCAGCAGGCTAGCGGGAAACACCGGGGAGCTGTTTTTT.

There are a few counts of this clone. The rearrangement links TRBV4-1 to TRBJ1-1; D is ambiguous. From germline, CDR1 is MGHRA and CDR2 YSYEKL. The CDR3 consists of 14 residues. V was shortened by 0 bases and J by 10 bases, with 15 bases between the two germline ends. Here the CDR3 DNA reads TGCGCCAGCAGCCAAGATATGGACGGGATCCGAGCTTTCTTT. It specifies CASSQDMDGIRAFF.

This chain uses TRBV7-8 with TRBJ1-3, with D unresolved. Trimming took off 5 bases at V and 0 bases at J, with 17 bases between the two ends. The CDR3 is 17 residues long. Looked up from germline, CDR1 is SGHVS and CDR2 is FQNEAQ. For the CDR3, the DNA is TGTGCCAGCAGCCCCATCCCGCCAAGGCACTCTGGAAACACCATATATTTT. Protein: CASSPIPPRHSGNTIYF.

CDR3 DNA: TGCAGCGTTGGACCCAGAGAACAAGCTTTCTTT. Protein: CSVGPREQAFF. The V call is TRBV29-1, the J call TRBJ1-1; D is undetermined. The V end lost 4 bases, the J end lost 9 bases, and 12 bases lay between the germline ends. This CDR3 is built from 11 residues. The germline V gene encodes CDR1 SQVTM and CDR2 ANQGSEA.

The chain uses TRBV7-8 and TRBJ1-1; TRBD1 is a possible D gene (5 bases). V shed 0 bases and J shed 1 base, with 9 bases lying between them. Germline values: CDR1 SGHVS, CDR2 FQNEAQ. The CDR3 contains 15 residues. The CDR3 bases are TGTGCCAGCAGCTTAGCATATGGGGGGAACACTGAAGCTTTCTTT. Protein sequence: CASSLAYGGNTEAFF.

The gene calls are TRBV5-5 and TRBJ1-4; TRBD1 aligns across 9 bases. The CDR3 loop spans 15 amino acids. The junction had 4 bases not matched to a gene; V was cut back by 6 bases and J by 1 base. Germline V gene lookup returns CDR1 SGHKS and CDR2 YYEKEE (reference sequence). The CDR3 reads CASTTGGVTNEKLFF. For the CDR3, the DNA is TGTGCCAGCACCACAGGGGGCGTAACTAATGAAAAACTGTTTTTT.

In regard to this clone: The junction shows a germline mismatch at one end, possibly a read error. The chain joins TRBV10-3 to TRBJ2-5, with D possibly being TRBD1 or TRBD2 (5 bases each). From germline, CDR1 is ENHRY and CDR2 SYGVKD. This CDR3 region has 13 residues. The CDR3, as DNA: TGTGCCATCAGTGAAGGGACGCAAGAGTCCCAGTACTTC. Amino acid sequence: CAISEGTQESQYF.

V gene TRBV7-8 combines with J gene TRBJ1-3; TRBD1 aligns across 12 bases. The germline V gene has CDR1 SGHVS and CDR2 FQNEAQ. The length of the CDR3 is 18 residues. J was trimmed by 4 bases and V by 3 bases; bases with no gene match: 10. The CDR3 here is CASSFPGQGAVRGNTIYF. The CDR3, as DNA: TGTGCCAGCAGCTTCCCGGGACAGGGGGCGGTGCGGGGAAACACCATATATTTT.

The chain employs TRBV27 and TRBJ2-7; a possible D gene is TRBD2 (5 bases). Trimming took off 2 bases at V and 2 bases at J, with 7 bases between the two ends. The CDR3 loop spans 13 amino acids. Germline lookup yields CDR1 MNHEY and CDR2 SMNVEV (reference sequence). The CDR3 protein is CASSLRRTYEQYF. Written as DNA, the CDR3 is TGTGCCAGCAGTTTACGGAGGACCTACGAGCAGTACTTC.

The chain combines TRBV5-1 with TRBJ1-1; 10 nucleotides line up with TRBD1. The germline CDR1 and CDR2 sequences are SGHRS and YFSETQ. This CDR3 spans 14 amino acids. Germline trimming cut 5 bases from V and 4 bases from J; bases unmatched to any gene: 5. CDR3 region: CASRMGQGTTEAFF. CDR3 DNA: TGCGCCAGCAGGATGGGACAGGGGACCACTGAAGCTTTCTTT.

The V and J genes are TRBV7-2 and TRBJ1-5, with 10 bases that match TRBD1. Losses at the gene ends were 5 bases for V and 6 bases for J; bases not matched to a gene: 10. The germline V gene has CDR1 SGHTA and CDR2 FQGNSA. The length of the CDR3 is 16 residues. CDR3 nucleotides: TGTGCCAGCAGCCCTCTCGCGGGACAGGGGATTCAGCCCCAGCATTTT. It is translated as CASSPLAGQGIQPQHF.

In its sample, this clone was seen once. The gene calls are TRBV27 and TRBJ2-2; D is tentatively TRBD1 or TRBD2 (5 bases each). Germline CDR1 MNHEY, CDR2 SMNVEV (reference sequence). The CDR3 length is 16 residues. V shed 6 bases and J shed 6 bases, with 20 bases lying between them. In DNA, the CDR3 is TGTGCCAGCAGAACCGGGACGGGCTTCCTTTCCGGGGAGCTGTTTTTT. Translation: CASRTGTGFLSGELFF.

This clone is medium-sized. J is TRBJ2-1 and V is TRBV5-5; no definite D call. V was pared by 1 base and J by 6 bases, with 8 bases between. CDR1 and CDR2 (germline): SGHKS, YYEKEE (reference sequence). CDR3 size: 13 residues. CDR3 DNA sequence: TGTGCCAGCAGCTTGCCAGTTAGCAATGAGCAGTTCTTC. This sequence encodes CASSLPVSNEQFF.

This rearrangement joins TRBV5-1 to TRBJ1-1; D may be TRBD1 (6 bases). The germline V gene has CDR1 SGHRS and CDR2 YFSETQ. The CDR3 runs 14 residues. V was shortened by 0 bases and J by 6 bases, with 12 bases between the two germline ends. The CDR3 protein is CASSLEGVSPEAFF. In DNA form, the CDR3 reads TGCGCCAGCAGCTTGGAGGGGGTCAGTCCTGAAGCTTTCTTT.

The gene calls are TRBV29-1 and TRBJ2-1; D is uncertain. The CDR3 is 12 amino acids. The germline CDR1 and CDR2 sequences are SQVTM and ANQGSEA. Trimming shortened V by 6 bases and J by 4 bases, and 10 bases separated the two germline ends. CDR3 amino acids: CSVGLGYNEQFF. DNA for the CDR3: TGCAGCGTAGGGCTTGGGTACAATGAGCAGTTCTTC.

The chain carries TRBV7-2 and TRBJ2-5; no definite D call. Germline values: CDR1 SGHTA, CDR2 FQGNSA. V was trimmed by 4 bases and J by 5 bases, leaving 14 bases between them. This CDR3 is built from 14 residues. The CDR3 loop reads CASSSWATTETQYF. The DNA for the CDR3 is TGTGCCAGCAGCTCGTGGGCCACGACGGAGACCCAGTACTTC.

A single count supports this clone. This CDR3 is CASSLGADPSNEQFF. The CDR3 DNA sequence: TGTGCCAGCAGCTTAGGAGCAGACCCCTCCAATGAGCAGTTCTTC. This chain joins TRBV7-2 and TRBJ2-1; D call uncertain. The CDR3 is made up of 15 amino acids. Trimming cost V 1 base and J 6 bases, with 13 bases left between them. Germline values: CDR1 SGHTA, CDR2 FQGNSA.